Following are 30 T cell receptor beta chains from one sample sequenced in a study of blood T cell repertoires in COVID-19. Repertoires were generated with immunoSEQ multiplex PCR, while TCRdb's copy carries only in-frame clones and drops some. Seen here are approximately 74,000 clones, roughly four fifths observed once, and the top ten hold around 35%. Sequenced sample: peripheral blood. The receptors come from an older man with acute or convalescent COVID-19.

V gene TRBV5-1 combines with J gene TRBJ2-3; 10 nucleotides agree with TRBD2. The CDR3 totals 21 residues. Germline assignment: CDR1 SGHRS and CDR2 YFSETQ. V lost 0 bases, J lost 2 bases, and 18 bases stayed unmatched. The CDR3 loop reads CASSLVSPSGGGRQLTDTQYF. As DNA, the CDR3 is TGCGCCAGCAGCTTGGTAAGCCCTAGCGGGGGAGGCCGGCAGCTCACAGATACGCAGTATTTT.

This chain uses TRBV10-3 with TRBJ2-7, with 8 bases matching TRBD1. Germline CDR1 ENHRY, CDR2 SYGVKD. After removal of 2 bases from V and 5 bases from J, the junction contained 8 bases not matched to a gene. The CDR3 is made up of 15 amino acids. CDR3 sequence reads: CAISEPYRGKDEQYF. CDR3 nucleotide sequence: TGTGCCATCAGTGAGCCCTACAGGGGGAAAGACGAGCAGTACTTC.

The CDR3 DNA reads TGCAGCGTTCAACAGGGCGGGTACGAGCAGTACTTC. Its translation is CSVQQGGYEQYF. The rearrangement uses TRBV29-1 and TRBJ2-7; perhaps TRBD1 as D (6 bases). The CDR3 totals 12 residues. Germline CDR1 reads SQVTM; CDR2 reads ANQGSEA. Trimming stripped 5 bases from V and 4 bases from J, with 12 bases between.

The chain employs TRBV7-3 and TRBJ1-2; D possibly corresponds to TRBD1 (5 bases). The CDR3 runs to 13 residues. The V end lost 2 bases, the J end lost 3 bases, and 7 bases lay between the germline ends. CDR1 SGHTA and CDR2 FQGTGA come from the germline V gene. CDR3 bases: TGTGCCAGCAGCTTACAAGGGGACTATGGCTACACCTTC. Translated, it gives CASSLQGDYGYTF. Using reference TRBV7-3 and TRBJ1-2 for the parts outside the CDR3, the full variable domain is GAGVSQTPSNKVTEKGKYVELRCDPISGHTALYWYRQSLGQGPEFLIYFQGTGAADDSGLPNDRFFAVRPEGSVSTLKIQRTERGDSAVYLCASSLQGDYGYTFGSGTRLTVV.

This clone has only a few counts. The chain links TRBV4-2 to TRBJ2-2; D unclear. CDR1 is LGHNA, CDR2 YNFKEQ, per germline. The V end was cut by 0 bases, the J end by 6 bases, with 5 bases between. The CDR3 is made up of 13 amino acids. CDR3 loop: CASSQDNSGELFF. CDR3 DNA: TGTGCCAGCAGCCAAGACAATTCCGGGGAGCTGTTTTTT.

J is TRBJ2-5 and V is TRBV3-1 (or the pseudogene TRBV3-2); tentative D call: TRBD1 (5 bases). The CDR3 has 14 residues. Trimming stripped 1 base from V and 5 bases from J, with 11 bases between. The germline V gene encodes CDR1 LGHDT and CDR2 YNNKEL (reference sequence). This CDR3 is CASSQVQGWETQYF. In nucleotides, the CDR3 is TGTGCCAGCAGCCAAGTCCAGGGCTGGGAGACCCAGTACTTC.

V is TRBV28 and J is TRBJ2-2, with TRBD1 as a possible D gene (6 bases). Germline CDR1 reads MDHEN; CDR2 reads SYDVKM. CDR3 length: 14 amino acids. Between the trimmed V and J ends, which lost 7 bases and 5 bases, there was a span of 14 bases. The CDR3 is CASMGDMRTGELFF. The DNA of the CDR3 is TGTGCCAGCATGGGGGACATGAGAACCGGGGAGCTGTTTTTT.

This clone was observed a single time. In DNA form, the CDR3 reads TGTGCCATCAGTGAGCCAGGCAGCAAAAACATTCAGTACTTC. This translates into CAISEPGSKNIQYF. V and J are TRBV10-3 and TRBJ2-4; unclear D gene. Germline V gene sequence: CDR1 ENHRY, CDR2 SYGVKD. The CDR3 is 14 residues long. V lost 2 bases and J 3 bases, leaving 8 bases between the germline ends.

The rearrangement joins TRBV5-1 to TRBJ2-3; 8 bases map to TRBD1. Losses at the gene ends were 4 bases for V and 8 bases for J; bases not matched to a gene: 9. Germline assignment: CDR1 SGHRS and CDR2 YFSETQ. CDR3 length: 14 amino acids. In DNA, the CDR3 is TGCGCCAGCAGCCCGAGACAGGGGCGGGGTACGCAGTATTTT. This sequence encodes CASSPRQGRGTQYF.

The count of this clone is one. V usage is TRBV5-6 and J usage is TRBJ1-1; D may be TRBD1 (6 bases). V lost 4 bases and J lost 5, with 18 bases in between. Per germline, CDR1 SGHDT and CDR2 YYEEEE. CDR3 length: 15 amino acids. CDR3 amino acids: CASSPYWGQSTEAFF. The CDR3 DNA follows: TGTGCCAGCAGCCCGTATTGGGGACAATCAACTGAAGCTTTCTTT. Filled out from reference TRBV5-6 and TRBJ1-1, the complete variable domain reads DAGVTQSPTHLIKTRGQQVTLRCSPKSGHDTVSWYQQALGQGPQFIFQYYEEEERQRGNFPDRFSGHQFPNYSSELNVNALLLGDSALYLCASSPYWGQSTEAFFGQGTRLTVV.

The chain recombines TRBV7-9 with TRBJ2-5; TRBD1 matches 10 bases. There are 15 residues in the CDR3. With 4 bases clipped from V and 5 bases from J, the junction kept 7 bases outside the gene matches. Germline V gene lookup returns CDR1 SEHNR and CDR2 FQNEAQ (reference sequence). CDR3 protein: CASSYGQGEGETQYF. CDR3 coding DNA: TGTGCCAGCAGCTATGGACAGGGGGAGGGGGAGACCCAGTACTTC. The full variable domain, in which reference TRBV7-9 and TRBJ2-5 provide the parts outside the CDR3, is DTGVSQNPRHKITKRGQNVTFRCDPISEHNRLYWYRQTLGQGPEFLTYFQNEAQLEKSRLLSDRFSAERPKGSFSTLEIQRTEQGDSAMYLCASSYGQGEGETQYFGPGTRLLVL.

The chain couples TRBV5-1 to TRBJ2-4; 8 bases are shared with TRBD1. Germline values: CDR1 SGHRS, CDR2 YFSETQ. The ends lost 3 bases at V and 6 bases at J; junction bases unmatched: 5. This CDR3 is built from 14 residues. The CDR3 DNA reads TGCGCCAGCAGCTCCGGACAGGGAGGAAACATTCAGTACTTC. This translates into CASSSGQGGNIQYF.

V is TRBV19 and J is TRBJ2-1, with TRBD1 identical over 7 bases. The CDR3 length is 16 residues. Germline V gene data show CDR1 as LNHDA and CDR2 as SQIVND (reference sequence). Unmatched junction bases numbered 12, after V lost 4 bases and J lost 6 bases. This CDR3 reads CASSTLVGGLINEQFF. DNA for the CDR3: TGTGCCAGTAGTACCCTAGTAGGGGGCCTAATCAATGAGCAGTTCTTC.

This rearrangement joins TRBV5-1 to TRBJ2-3; 7 bases align to TRBD1. This CDR3 contains 12 residues. The germline gives CDR1 SGHRS, CDR2 YFSETQ. V dropped 3 bases and J dropped 6; count of bases not matched to a gene: 1. CDR3 sequence reads: CASSSDRDTQYF. CDR3 DNA sequence: TGCGCCAGCAGCTCGGACAGGGATACGCAGTATTTT.

V and J are TRBV27 and TRBJ2-2; possible D gene TRBD2, 6 bases. Germline CDR1 and CDR2: MNHEY and SMNVEV (reference sequence). V shed 6 bases and J shed 0 bases, with 11 bases lying between them. The CDR3 consists of 15 residues. The CDR3 nucleotides read TGTGCCAGCAGCTGGGGGGATACGAACACCGGGGAGCTGTTTTTT. Protein: CASSWGDTNTGELFF.

This clone was seen more than once but under ten times. The chain has TRBV20-1 and TRBJ2-7; the match to TRBD1 covers 9 bases. CDR3 length: 11 residues. Trimming cost V 5 bases and J 7 bases; bases outside gene matches: 3. Germline CDR1 is DFQATT and CDR2 is SNEGSKA (reference sequence). CDR3 loop: CSAVQGAEQYF. The CDR3, as DNA: TGCAGTGCTGTACAGGGGGCTGAGCAGTACTTC.

The gene calls are TRBV15 and TRBJ2-1, with TRBD2 matching over 7 bases. V was clipped by 3 bases and J by 3 bases; unmatched bases: 5. CDR1 is LNHNV, CDR2 YYDKDF, per germline (reference sequence). The CDR3 sequence is 15 residues long. The chain's CDR3 is CATSSGLAVYNEQFF. CDR3 DNA: TGTGCCACCAGCAGTGGTCTAGCGGTCTACAATGAGCAGTTCTTC.

V gene TRBV27 combines with J gene TRBJ2-1; 7 bases fit TRBD1. With 0 bases clipped from V and 5 bases from J, the junction kept 7 bases outside the gene matches. Germline lookup yields CDR1 MNHEY and CDR2 SMNVEV (reference sequence). CDR3 length: 16 residues. The CDR3 loop is CASSLSAQGVNNEQFF. The CDR3 region has the DNA TGTGCCAGCAGTTTATCGGCCCAGGGGGTGAACAATGAGCAGTTCTTC.

V usage is TRBV3-1 (or the pseudogene TRBV3-2) and J usage is TRBJ2-7; D remains ambiguous. V gave up 1 base and J gave up 9 bases, with 10 bases separating them. The germline V gene has CDR1 LGHDT and CDR2 YNNKEL (reference sequence). The CDR3 is made up of 12 amino acids. This CDR3 is CASSQGGSGQYF. The CDR3 region has the DNA TGTGCCAGCAGCCAAGGAGGTTCCGGGCAGTACTTC.

The J gene is TRBJ2-5, the V gene TRBV10-2, with TRBD1 matching over 10 bases. V dropped 8 bases and J dropped 5; count of bases not matched to a gene: 8. This CDR3 has 14 residues. Germline V lookup: CDR1 WSHSY, CDR2 SAAADI. CDR3 residues: CASGGQGVGETQYF. The CDR3 bases are TGCGCCAGCGGTGGACAGGGGGTAGGGGAGACCCAGTACTTC.

This clone was counted a single time. The V gene is TRBV5-4, the J gene TRBJ2-1; tentatively, D is TRBD2 (6 bases). The CDR3 contains 16 residues. V lost 0 bases to trimming and J lost 4 bases, with 14 bases between them. Germline assignment: CDR1 SGHNT and CDR2 YYREEE (reference sequence). This CDR3 is CASSLAGGNNYNEQFF. CDR3 nucleotides: TGTGCCAGCAGCTTGGCCGGCGGGAATAATTACAATGAGCAGTTCTTC.

V is TRBV20-1 and J is TRBJ1-5, with unresolved D. CDR1 and CDR2 from the germline V gene are DFQATT and SNEGSKA (reference sequence). This CDR3 comprises 12 residues. The ends were cut back, 3 bases at V and 4 bases at J, with 7 bases in the middle. The CDR3, as DNA: TGCAGTGCTAGTAGGAGGAATCAGCCCCAGCATTTT. Amino acid sequence: CSASRRNQPQHF.

This sequence joins TRBV10-3 and TRBJ2-7; D is undetermined. The germline V gene encodes CDR1 ENHRY and CDR2 SYGVKD. Trimming took off 4 bases at V and 4 bases at J, with 5 bases between the two ends. The CDR3 spans 11 residues. CDR3 sequence (DNA): TGTGCCATCAGTGCCTCTTACGAGCAGTACTTC. Translation: CAISASYEQYF.

The genes are TRBV2 and TRBJ2-7, with TRBD1 as a possible D gene (6 bases). V was cut by 8 bases and J by 2 bases, with 13 bases left in between. This CDR3 has 13 amino acids. CDR1 and CDR2 from the germline V gene are SNHLY and FYNNEI. As DNA, the CDR3 is TGTGCCAGCGTCCGGGACACAACCTACGAGCAGTACTTC. Translation gives CASVRDTTYEQYF.

The V call is TRBV5-4, the J call TRBJ2-3; TRBD1 is a possible D gene (5 bases). Deletions cut 0 bases from V and 6 bases from J, with 14 bases between. CDR3 length: 15 amino acids. The V gene's germline CDR1 is SGHNT and CDR2 YYREEE (reference sequence). DNA for the CDR3: TGTGCCAGCAGCTTGGGGGGTCGTGGGGCCGATACGCAGTATTTT. Its translation is CASSLGGRGADTQYF.

The gene calls are TRBV6-6 and TRBJ1-5; D is uncertain. Trimming stripped 6 bases from V and 5 bases from J, with 8 bases between. The length of the CDR3 is 12 residues. Germline lookup yields CDR1 MNHNY and CDR2 SVGAGI (reference sequence). DNA for the CDR3: TGTGCCAGCAGCTCCTTCTATCAGCCCCAGCATTTT. Translating it yields CASSSFYQPQHF.

The genes are TRBV7-9 and TRBJ2-5; 9 nucleotides match TRBD1. The CDR3 runs 15 residues. The V gene's germline CDR1 is SEHNR and CDR2 FQNEAQ (reference sequence). V trimming: 6 bases; J trimming: 1 base; junction bases outside the gene matches: 6. The CDR3 sequence is CASSLPGQGQETQYF. The CDR3 nucleotides are TGTGCCAGCAGTCTCCCGGGACAGGGCCAAGAGACCCAGTACTTC.

The chain couples TRBV28 to TRBJ2-1, with TRBD1 matching over 7 bases. Germline trimming cut 4 bases from V and 8 bases from J; bases unmatched to any gene: 11. Germline-derived CDR1 and CDR2 are MDHEN and SYDVKM. CDR3 size: 15 residues. The CDR3 coding sequence is TGTGCCAGCAGTTCCCCCGGGACAGCCCATGATGAGCAGTTCTTC. Its translation is CASSSPGTAHDEQFF.

The chain combines TRBV9 with TRBJ1-6; D is ambiguous. Trimming cost V 4 bases and J 8 bases, with 13 bases left between them. Looked up from germline, CDR1 is SGDLS and CDR2 is YYNGEE. CDR3 length: 14 amino acids. The CDR3 DNA follows: TGTGCCAGCAGCCCGCCCGGTGTGTATTCACCCCTCCACTTT. It is translated as CASSPPGVYSPLHF.

The chain couples TRBV6-5 to TRBJ2-5; D is perhaps TRBD1 (5 bases). Per the germline V gene, CDR1 is MNHEY and CDR2 is SVGAGI. The CDR3 extends over 14 amino acids. Trimming took off 8 bases at V and 1 base at J, with 14 bases between the two ends. CDR3 residues: CASGWGRLQETQYF. The DNA for the CDR3 is TGTGCCAGCGGATGGGGCAGACTCCAAGAGACCCAGTACTTC.